This passage covers 8 T cell receptor beta chains from one sample sequenced in a study of T cells in Graves' hyperthyroidism and ophthalmopathy. Template material for amplifying TCR beta CDR3 regions consisted of RNA transcripts. A set of HTBI primers served as the primers for a first-round RT-PCR of the TCR CDR3. Each CDR3 protein gets one entry after TCRdb re-called the multiplex PCR reads with MiXCR. Seen here are around 350,000 distinct CDR3 sequences, 14% observed once, and the top ten hold around a fifth. What was sequenced was blood. Receptors originate from a woman aged 25 to 45 with Graves' ophthalmopathy.

This clonotype was seen a handful of times. The J gene is TRBJ1-4, the V gene TRBV14; maybe TRBD1 (6 bases). V lost 1 base and J lost 4, with 10 bases in between. The CDR3 contains 15 residues. Germline loops: CDR1 SGHDN, CDR2 FVKESK. CDR3 loop: CASSQVSGVNEKLFF. The CDR3 bases are TGTGCCAGCAGCCAAGTTTCAGGGGTTAATGAAAAACTGTTTTTT. Drawing the rest from reference TRBV14 and TRBJ1-4, the complete variable domain is EAGVTQFPSHSVIEKGQTVTLRCDPISGHDNLYWYRRVMGKEIKFLLHFVKESKQDESGMPNNRFLAERTGGTYSTLKVQPAELEDSGVYFCASSQVSGVNEKLFFGSGTQLSVL.

The chain employs TRBV6-5 and TRBJ2-1; 12 nucleotides line up with TRBD2. Germline CDR1 reads MNHEY; CDR2 reads SVGAGI. The ends lost 2 bases at V and 4 bases at J; junction bases unmatched: 12. The CDR3 runs 19 residues. The DNA for the CDR3 is TGTGCCAGCAGTTACCGTCCTCTAGCGGGGGGGCTTTTTTACAATGAGCAGTTCTTC. It is translated as CASSYRPLAGGLFYNEQFF.

This clonotype was seen many times. V and J are TRBV27 and TRBJ1-5, with D uncertain. The CDR3 runs 16 residues. Germline assignment: CDR1 MNHEY and CDR2 SMNVEV (reference sequence). Between the trimmed V and J ends, which lost 4 bases and 0 bases, there was a span of 13 bases. This CDR3 reads CASSSENSYSNQPQHF. CDR3 DNA: TGTGCCAGCAGTTCCGAAAACTCCTATAGCAATCAGCCCCAGCATTTT.

As for this clonotype: This clone may be a read error of a much larger clone one base away. The chain is built from TRBV2 and TRBJ2-1; 9 nucleotides agree with TRBD2. CDR3 size: 15 residues. Germline CDR1 reads SNHLY; CDR2 reads FYNNEI. The V segment lost 11 bases and the J segment 9 bases; nucleotides outside the gene matches: 17. CDR3 DNA sequence: TGTGCCGTCCTTCTCGGCGGGGGGGCAATTGGTGAGCAGTTCTTC. Its translation: CAVLLGGGAIGEQFF.

There are many counts of this clonotype. The rearrangement links TRBV7-9 to TRBJ2-3; D is possibly TRBD2 (5 bases). Germline V lookup: CDR1 SEHNR, CDR2 FQNEAQ (reference sequence). This CDR3 is 13 amino acids long. Trimming pared 6 bases from V and 2 bases from J, leaving 9 bases between. The CDR3 is CASSRDYTDTQYF. The CDR3 DNA reads as TGTGCCAGCAGTAGAGACTACACAGATACGCAGTATTTT.

This clonotype was found many times. J is TRBJ2-1 and V is TRBV5-1, with D maybe TRBD1 (6 bases). V gave up 4 bases and J gave up 5 bases, with 13 bases separating them. The CDR3 sequence is 14 residues long. CDR1 is SGHRS, CDR2 YFSETQ, per germline. CDR3 DNA sequence: TGCGCCAGCAGCCTGTGGGGGCCGGACAATGAGCAGTTCTTC. Its protein is CASSLWGPDNEQFF.

This clonotype came up many times. The chain links TRBV2 to TRBJ2-5; 9 bases line up with TRBD1. Germline V gene sequence: CDR1 SNHLY, CDR2 FYNNEI. J was trimmed by 4 bases and V by 6 bases; bases with no gene match: 6. The CDR3 is 14 amino acids. The CDR3, as DNA: TGTGCCAGCAGACGCGACAGGGGGATAGAGACCCAGTACTTC. Translation gives CASRRDRGIETQYF.

In this sample, this clonotype turned up a few times. The CDR3 bases are TGTGCCAGCAGCTTAGGAGGGCCCGGGGGCCAAGAGACCCAGTACTTC. This translates into CASSLGGPGGQETQYF. V and J are TRBV7-9 and TRBJ2-5; possible D gene TRBD2, 6 bases. The CDR3 length is 16 residues. V gave up 1 base and J gave up 1 base, with 13 bases separating them. CDR1 is SEHNR, CDR2 FQNEAQ, per germline (reference sequence).